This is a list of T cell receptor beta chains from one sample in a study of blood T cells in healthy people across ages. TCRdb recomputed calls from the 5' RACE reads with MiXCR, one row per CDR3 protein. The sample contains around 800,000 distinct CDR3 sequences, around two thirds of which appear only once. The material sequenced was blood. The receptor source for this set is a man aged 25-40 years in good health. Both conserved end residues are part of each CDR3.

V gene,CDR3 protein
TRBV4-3,CASSPDTKTTDTQYF
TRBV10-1,CASSEKGAPDTQYF
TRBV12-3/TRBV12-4,CASSSASGGVTSWTDTQYF
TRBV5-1,CASSTSDQPWETQYF
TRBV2,CASSERIGVELAKNIQYF
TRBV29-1,CSVERVQGNEQFF
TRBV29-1,CSVVGLSYEQYF
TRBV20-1,CSAEQEGPSYEQYF
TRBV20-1,CSARDLGFGETQYF
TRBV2,CASSPGTGSKAGSPLHF
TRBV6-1,CASSAGGDETQYF
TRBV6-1,CASGSLRSGGQQETQYF
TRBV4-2,CASRIGASGTDTQYF
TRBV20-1,CSARDDGTGFQPQHF
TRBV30,CAWDVGRGNTEAFF
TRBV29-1,CSVEDLSQGSSYEQYF
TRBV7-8,CASSSDIGTGVYGYTF
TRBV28,CASSLPSLAGGFTEQYF
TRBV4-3,CASGKGLASGNEQFF
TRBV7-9,CASNHLARDDSPLHF
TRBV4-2,CASSQAVTGFGNEQFF
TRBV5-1,CASSRGGGQGGEQYF
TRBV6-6,CASRNRERADFYEQYF
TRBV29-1,CSANRGPDTQYF
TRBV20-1,CSARVRSDYEQYF
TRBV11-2,CASSLVLGNLNTGELFF
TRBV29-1,CSVKDRGKSETQYF
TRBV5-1,CASSLTGGGDPYNEQYF